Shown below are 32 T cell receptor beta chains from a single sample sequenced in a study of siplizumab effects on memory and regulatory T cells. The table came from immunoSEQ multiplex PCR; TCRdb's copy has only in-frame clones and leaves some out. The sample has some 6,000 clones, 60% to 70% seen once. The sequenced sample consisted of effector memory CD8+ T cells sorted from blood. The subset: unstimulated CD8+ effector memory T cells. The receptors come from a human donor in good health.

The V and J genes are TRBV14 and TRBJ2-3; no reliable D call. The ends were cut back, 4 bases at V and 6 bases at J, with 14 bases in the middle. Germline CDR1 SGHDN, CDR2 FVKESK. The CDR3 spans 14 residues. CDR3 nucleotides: TGTGCCAGCAGCCTGTGGACCCTCAAGGATACGCAGTATTTT. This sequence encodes CASSLWTLKDTQYF. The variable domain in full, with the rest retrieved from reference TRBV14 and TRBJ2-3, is EAGVTQFPSHSVIEKGQTVTLRCDPISGHDNLYWYRRVMGKEIKFLLHFVKESKQDESGMPNNRFLAERTGGTYSTLKVQPAELEDSGVYFCASSLWTLKDTQYFGPGTRLTVL.

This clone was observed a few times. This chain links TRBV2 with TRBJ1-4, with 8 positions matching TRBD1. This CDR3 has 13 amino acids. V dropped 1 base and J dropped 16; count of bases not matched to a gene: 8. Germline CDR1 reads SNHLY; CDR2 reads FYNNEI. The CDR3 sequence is CASSEGRGLIWFF. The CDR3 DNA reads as TGTGCCAGCAGTGAAGGCAGGGGGCTAATATGGTTTTTT. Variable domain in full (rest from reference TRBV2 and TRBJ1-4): EPEVTQTPSHQVTQMGQEVILRCVPISNHLYFYWYRQILGQKVEFLVSFYNNEISEKSEIFDDQFSVERPDGSNFTLKIRSTKLEDSAMYFCASSEGRGLIWFFGSGTQLSVL.

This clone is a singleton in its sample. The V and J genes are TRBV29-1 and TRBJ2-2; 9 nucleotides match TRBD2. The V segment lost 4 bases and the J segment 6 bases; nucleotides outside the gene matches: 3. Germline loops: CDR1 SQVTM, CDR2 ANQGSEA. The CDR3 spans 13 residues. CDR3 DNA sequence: TGCAGCGTTGGACTAGCGGTCTCCGGGGAGCTGTTTTTT. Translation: CSVGLAVSGELFF.

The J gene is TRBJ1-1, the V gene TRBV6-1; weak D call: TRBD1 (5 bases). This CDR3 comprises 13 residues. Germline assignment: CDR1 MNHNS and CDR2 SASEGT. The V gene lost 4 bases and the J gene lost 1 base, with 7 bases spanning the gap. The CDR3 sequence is CASSATENTEAFF. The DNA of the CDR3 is TGTGCCAGCAGTGCGACAGAGAACACTGAAGCTTTCTTT.

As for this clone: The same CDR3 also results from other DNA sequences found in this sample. CDR3 in DNA: TGTGCCAGCAGTGACTCGGGCGGGGCCACAGATACGCAGTATTTT. Amino acids: CASSDSGGATDTQYF. V and J are TRBV6-4 and TRBJ2-3, with D tentatively TRBD2 (6 bases). The germline gives CDR1 MRHNA, CDR2 SNTAGT. The CDR3 loop spans 15 amino acids. The germline V and J ends were trimmed by 0 bases and 2 bases, with 9 bases remaining between them.

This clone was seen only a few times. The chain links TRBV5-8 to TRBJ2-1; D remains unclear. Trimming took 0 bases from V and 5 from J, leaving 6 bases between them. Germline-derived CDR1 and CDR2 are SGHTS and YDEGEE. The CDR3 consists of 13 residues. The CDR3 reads CASSLVGNNEQFF. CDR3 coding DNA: TGTGCCAGCAGCTTGGTTGGTAACAATGAGCAGTTCTTC.

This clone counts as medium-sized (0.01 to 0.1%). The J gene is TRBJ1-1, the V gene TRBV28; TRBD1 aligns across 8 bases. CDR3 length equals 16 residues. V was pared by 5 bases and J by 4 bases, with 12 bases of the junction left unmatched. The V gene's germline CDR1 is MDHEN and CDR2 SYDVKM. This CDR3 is CASSVRGLMGGTEAFF. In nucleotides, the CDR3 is TGTGCCAGCAGTGTCAGGGGGCTAATGGGTGGCACTGAAGCTTTCTTT.

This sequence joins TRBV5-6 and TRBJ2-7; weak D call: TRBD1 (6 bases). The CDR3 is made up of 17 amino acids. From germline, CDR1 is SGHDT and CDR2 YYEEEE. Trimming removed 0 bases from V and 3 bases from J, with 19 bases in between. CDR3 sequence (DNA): TGTGCCAGCAGCTTGGGTCAAGGGGGTATGGGGTTCTACGAGCAGTACTTC. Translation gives CASSLGQGGMGFYEQYF.

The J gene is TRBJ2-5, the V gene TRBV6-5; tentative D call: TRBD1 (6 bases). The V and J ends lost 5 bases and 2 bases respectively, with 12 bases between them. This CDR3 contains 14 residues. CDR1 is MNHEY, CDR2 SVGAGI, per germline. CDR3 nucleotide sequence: TGTGCCAGCAGTGGGGGACATGAACAAGAGACCCAGTACTTC. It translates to CASSGGHEQETQYF.

The chain's CDR3 is CASSDTGVAFF. The CDR3 nucleotides are TGTGCCAGCAGTGACACAGGGGTGGCTTTCTTT. V gene TRBV6-1 combines with J gene TRBJ1-1, with 7 bases aligning to TRBD1. The V segment lost 3 bases and the J segment 11 bases; nucleotides outside the gene matches: 3. The germline V gene encodes CDR1 MNHNS and CDR2 SASEGT. The CDR3 sequence is 11 residues long.

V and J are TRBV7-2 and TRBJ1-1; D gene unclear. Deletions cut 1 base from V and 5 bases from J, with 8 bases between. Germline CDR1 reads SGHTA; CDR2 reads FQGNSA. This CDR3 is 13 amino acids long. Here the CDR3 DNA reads TGTGCCAGCAGCTTAGAGGTGGGGACTGAAGCTTTCTTT. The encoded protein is CASSLEVGTEAFF.

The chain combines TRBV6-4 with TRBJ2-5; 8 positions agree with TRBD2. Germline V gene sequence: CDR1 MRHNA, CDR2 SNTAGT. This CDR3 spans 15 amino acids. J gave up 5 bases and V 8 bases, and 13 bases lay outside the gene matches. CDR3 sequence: CASGREAGELETQYF. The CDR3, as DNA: TGTGCCAGCGGTCGGGAAGCGGGGGAACTGGAGACCCAGTACTTC.

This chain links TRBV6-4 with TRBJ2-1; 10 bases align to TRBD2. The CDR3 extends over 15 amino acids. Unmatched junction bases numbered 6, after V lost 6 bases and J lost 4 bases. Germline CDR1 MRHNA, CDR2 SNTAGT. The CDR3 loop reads CASSSSGGEYNEQFF. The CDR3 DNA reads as TGTGCCAGCAGCTCTAGCGGGGGCGAATACAATGAGCAGTTCTTC.

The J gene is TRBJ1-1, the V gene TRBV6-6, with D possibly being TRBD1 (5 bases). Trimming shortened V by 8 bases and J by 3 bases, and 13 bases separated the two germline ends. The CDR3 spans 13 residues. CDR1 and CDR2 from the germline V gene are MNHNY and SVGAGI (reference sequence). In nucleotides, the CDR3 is TGTGCCAGCTATGAGGGGTGGGACACTGAAGCTTTCTTT. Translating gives CASYEGWDTEAFF.

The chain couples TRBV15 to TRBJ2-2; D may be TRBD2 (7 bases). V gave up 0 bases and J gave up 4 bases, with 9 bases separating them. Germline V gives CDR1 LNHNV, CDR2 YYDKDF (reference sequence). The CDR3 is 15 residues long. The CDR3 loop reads CATSREGGATGELFF. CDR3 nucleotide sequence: TGTGCCACCAGCAGAGAAGGGGGGGCCACCGGGGAGCTGTTTTTT.

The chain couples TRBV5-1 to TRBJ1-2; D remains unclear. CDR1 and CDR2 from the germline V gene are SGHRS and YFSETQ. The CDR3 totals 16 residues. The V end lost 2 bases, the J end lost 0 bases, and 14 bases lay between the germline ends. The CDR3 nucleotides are TGCGCCAGCAGCTTTTATCCGACGGAAGCTAACTATGGCTACACCTTC. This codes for CASSFYPTEANYGYTF.

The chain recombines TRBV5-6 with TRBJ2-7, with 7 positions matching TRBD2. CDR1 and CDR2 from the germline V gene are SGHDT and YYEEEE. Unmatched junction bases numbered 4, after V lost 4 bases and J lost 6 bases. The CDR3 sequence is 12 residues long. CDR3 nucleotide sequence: TGTGCCAGCAGCCCGGGGGGACTCGAGCAGTACTTC. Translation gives CASSPGGLEQYF.

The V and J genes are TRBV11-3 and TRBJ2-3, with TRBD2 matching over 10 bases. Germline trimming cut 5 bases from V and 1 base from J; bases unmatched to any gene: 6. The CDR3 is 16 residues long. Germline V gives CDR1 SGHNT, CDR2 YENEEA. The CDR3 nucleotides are TGTGCCAGCAGCGAACGCACTAGCGGGGGCACAGATACGCAGTATTTT. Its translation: CASSERTSGGTDTQYF.

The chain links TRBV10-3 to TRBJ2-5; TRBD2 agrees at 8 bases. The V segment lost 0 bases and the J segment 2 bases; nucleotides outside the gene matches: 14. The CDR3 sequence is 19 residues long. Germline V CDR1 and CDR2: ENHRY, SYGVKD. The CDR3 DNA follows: TGTGCCATCAGTGAGTCGGCCAGCGGGGGCCCTCTTTCACAAGAGACCCAGTACTTC. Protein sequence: CAISESASGGPLSQETQYF.

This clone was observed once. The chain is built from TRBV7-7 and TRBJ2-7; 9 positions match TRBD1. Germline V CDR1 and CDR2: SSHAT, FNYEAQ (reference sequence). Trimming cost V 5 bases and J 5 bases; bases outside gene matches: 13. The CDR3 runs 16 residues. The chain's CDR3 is CASSMASGTGPHEQYF. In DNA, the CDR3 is TGTGCCAGCAGCATGGCTAGTGGGACAGGGCCCCACGAGCAGTACTTC.

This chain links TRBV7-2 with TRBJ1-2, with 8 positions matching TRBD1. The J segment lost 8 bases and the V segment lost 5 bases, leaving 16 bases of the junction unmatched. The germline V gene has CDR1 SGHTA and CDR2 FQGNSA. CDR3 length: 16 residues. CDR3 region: CASSLGQGGRLSGYTF. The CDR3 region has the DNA TGTGCCAGCAGCCTAGGACAGGGAGGGCGTTTGAGCGGCTACACCTTC.

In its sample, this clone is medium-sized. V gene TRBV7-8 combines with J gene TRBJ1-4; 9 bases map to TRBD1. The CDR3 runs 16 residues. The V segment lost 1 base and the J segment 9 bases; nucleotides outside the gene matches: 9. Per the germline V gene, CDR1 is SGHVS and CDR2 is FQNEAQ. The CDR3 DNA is TGTGCCAGCAGCTTAGAAGGGGGACAGGGATTTAAAAAACTGTTTTTT. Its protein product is CASSLEGGQGFKKLFF.

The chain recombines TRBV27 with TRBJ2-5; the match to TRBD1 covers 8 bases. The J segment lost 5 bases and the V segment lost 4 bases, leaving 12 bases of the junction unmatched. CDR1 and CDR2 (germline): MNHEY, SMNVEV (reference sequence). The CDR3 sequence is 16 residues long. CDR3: CASSSYPGQDVETQYF. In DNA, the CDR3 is TGTGCCAGCAGTTCATACCCGGGACAGGACGTGGAGACCCAGTACTTC.

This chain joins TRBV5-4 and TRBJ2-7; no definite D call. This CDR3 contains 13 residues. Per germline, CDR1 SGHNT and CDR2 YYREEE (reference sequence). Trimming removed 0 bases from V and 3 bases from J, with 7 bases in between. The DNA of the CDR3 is TGTGCCAGCAGCTTGGAGGTGGTCTACGAGCAGTACTTC. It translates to CASSLEVVYEQYF.

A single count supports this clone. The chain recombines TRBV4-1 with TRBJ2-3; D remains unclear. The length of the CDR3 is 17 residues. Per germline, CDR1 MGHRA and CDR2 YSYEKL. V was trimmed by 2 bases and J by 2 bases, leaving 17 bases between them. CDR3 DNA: TGCGCCAGCAGCCAATTAATCGCCGTGGGGTACACAGATACGCAGTATTTT. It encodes CASSQLIAVGYTDTQYF.

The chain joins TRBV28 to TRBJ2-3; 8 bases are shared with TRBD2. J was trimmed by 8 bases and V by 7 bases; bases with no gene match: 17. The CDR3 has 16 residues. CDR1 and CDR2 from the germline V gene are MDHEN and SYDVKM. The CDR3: CASNPTSGGVPGTQYF. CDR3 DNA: TGTGCCAGCAACCCAACCAGCGGGGGCGTCCCTGGTACGCAGTATTTT.

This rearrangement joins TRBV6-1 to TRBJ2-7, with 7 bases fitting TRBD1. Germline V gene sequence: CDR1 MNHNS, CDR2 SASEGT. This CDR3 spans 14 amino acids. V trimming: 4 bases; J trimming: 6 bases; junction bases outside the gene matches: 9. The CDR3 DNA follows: TGTGCCAGCAGTGTTGGGACAGACAACGGCGAGCAGTACTTC. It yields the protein CASSVGTDNGEQYF.

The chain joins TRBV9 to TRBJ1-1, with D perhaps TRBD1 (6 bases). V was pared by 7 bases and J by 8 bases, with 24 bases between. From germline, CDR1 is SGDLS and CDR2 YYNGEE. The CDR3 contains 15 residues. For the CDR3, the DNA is TGTGCCAGCGGGGCTTTAGGGGCCGGGACACAAGAAGCTTTCTTT. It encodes CASGALGAGTQEAFF.

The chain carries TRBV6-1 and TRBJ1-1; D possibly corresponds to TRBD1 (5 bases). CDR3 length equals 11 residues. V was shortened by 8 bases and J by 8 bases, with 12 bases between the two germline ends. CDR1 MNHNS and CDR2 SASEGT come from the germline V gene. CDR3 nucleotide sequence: TGTGCCAGCCTCCAGGGCCCCGAAGCTTTCTTT. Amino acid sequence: CASLQGPEAFF.

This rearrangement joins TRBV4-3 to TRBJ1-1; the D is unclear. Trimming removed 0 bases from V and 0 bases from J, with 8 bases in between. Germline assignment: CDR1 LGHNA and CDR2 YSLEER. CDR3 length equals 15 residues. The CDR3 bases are TGCGCCAGCAGCCAAGATGCCAGCATGAACACTGAAGCTTTCTTT. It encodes CASSQDASMNTEAFF.

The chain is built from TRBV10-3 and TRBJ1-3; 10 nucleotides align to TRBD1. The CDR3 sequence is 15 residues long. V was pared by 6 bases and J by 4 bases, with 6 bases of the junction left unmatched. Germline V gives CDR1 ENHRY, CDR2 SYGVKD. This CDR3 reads CAISPGQGNGNTIYF. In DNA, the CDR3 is TGTGCCATCAGCCCGGGACAGGGGAACGGAAACACCATATATTTT.

The CDR3 nucleotides read TGTGCCAGCAGCTTGGAGGGGCGTACGCAGTATTTT. As protein: CASSLEGRTQYF. This chain uses TRBV7-3 with TRBJ2-3, with D perhaps TRBD2 (6 bases). Germline V CDR1 and CDR2: SGHTA, FQGTGA. Trimming removed 3 bases at V and 8 bases at J, with 9 bases between. The CDR3 contains 12 residues.